Each of the 10 T cell receptor beta chains below was sequenced from the same sample in a study of tumor and adjacent non-tumor tissue in lung cancer listed by TCRdb under 2018. RNA was isolated from bulk unsorted tissue, and RNA quality was assessed with a NanoDrop ND-1000 and an Agilent 2100. Library creation used multiplex PCR. Sequencing took place on an Illumina HiSeq 2500. TCRbeta libraries were constructed through three rounds of nested PCR with primers (Table S4) according to protocols adapted from ARM-PCR. The public reads were run again by TCRdb, first through fastp at Q25 and then through MiXCR, and only productive beta chains were kept. Rows are unified per CDR3 protein, each entry keeping the most common DNA and genes. The sample table records approximately 90,000 distinct CDR3 sequences; less than 75% of these occur just once. The ten largest clones add up to around 18% of the sample.

The material sequenced was lung tumor tissue. These receptors originate from a man between 60 and 75 years old with non-small cell lung cancer.

This clonotype was found once. This may arise from a read error, as a much more abundant clone is one base away. The rearrangement uses TRBV20-1 and TRBJ1-6; 8 bases are a match to TRBD1. Germline lookup yields CDR1 DFQATT and CDR2 SNEGSKA (reference sequence). This CDR3 comprises 15 residues. V shed 1 base and J 7 bases; nucleotides not matched to a gene: 6. CDR3: CSARVGGQENSPLHF. The CDR3 bases are TGCAGTGCTAGAGTTGGGGGACAGGAGAATTCACCCCTCCACTTT.

The gene calls are TRBV6-6 and TRBJ2-2; TRBD2 agrees at 12 bases. Trimming removed 0 bases from V and 9 bases from J; junction bases left unmatched: 11. CDR3 length: 18 residues. Per the germline V gene, CDR1 is MNHNY and CDR2 is SVGAGI (reference sequence). CDR3 nucleotides: TGTGCCAGCAGTTACTCAGGACTAGCGGGACAGAACATCTGGGAGCTGTTTTTT. As protein: CASSYSGLAGQNIWELFF.

About this clonotype: A much larger clone differs by one base, so this may be a read error. CDR3 nucleotide sequence: TGCGCCAGCAGCTTGGCCCCGTCCCAATCCCGCTATGAGCAGTTCTTC. Protein: CASSLAPSQSRYEQFF. This sequence joins TRBV5-1 and TRBJ2-1; D is unclear. Per germline, CDR1 SGHRS and CDR2 YFSETQ. The V end lost 0 bases, the J end lost 8 bases, and 18 bases lay between the germline ends. This CDR3 has 16 residues.

This clonotype is labeled medium-sized (0.01 to 0.1%). This sequence joins TRBV6-1 and TRBJ1-5; tentatively, D is TRBD1 (5 bases). Trimming shortened V by 1 base and J by 5 bases, and 18 bases separated the two germline ends. Germline CDR1 and CDR2: MNHNS and SASEGT. This CDR3 spans 17 amino acids. The CDR3: CASSEERGRVTYQPQHF. The CDR3, as DNA: TGTGCCAGCAGTGAAGAGCGGGGGAGGGTGACTTATCAGCCCCAGCATTTT.

This clonotype was counted many times. The V and J genes are TRBV20-1 and TRBJ2-7; 9 bases align to TRBD2. CDR3 length: 14 residues. V lost 6 bases, J lost 2 bases, and 8 bases stayed unmatched. Germline V gene sequence: CDR1 DFQATT, CDR2 SNEGSKA (reference sequence). CDR3 amino acids: CSASSGRWAYEQYF. The CDR3 DNA reads TGCAGTGCCAGCAGCGGGAGGTGGGCCTACGAGCAGTACTTC.

This clonotype has only a few counts. The chain has TRBV28 and TRBJ2-7; 7 bases are a match to TRBD1. CDR1 and CDR2 from the germline V gene are MDHEN and SYDVKM. Losses at the gene ends were 4 bases for V and 4 bases for J; bases not matched to a gene: 4. The CDR3 is 13 amino acids. DNA for the CDR3: TGTGCCAGCAGTTCCCTGGACAGGTACGAGCAGTACTTC. This encodes CASSSLDRYEQYF.

Regarding this clonotype: Since the CDR3 does not end with the conserved phenylalanine or tryptophan, this likely comes from a read error. The rearrangement joins TRBV11-1 to TRBJ2-7; 9 positions agree with TRBD2. J was trimmed by 10 bases and V by 5 bases; bases with no gene match: 21. CDR1 and CDR2 (germline): SGHAT, FQDESV (reference sequence). The CDR3 sequence is 17 residues long. The CDR3 sequence: CASSAPGLAGPFREQYL. The CDR3 coding sequence is TGTGCCAGCAGCGCGCCGGGGCTAGCGGGGCCCTTCCGCGAACAGTACCTC.

Turning to this clonotype: A much bigger clone sits one base away, suggesting this may be a read error. This sequence joins TRBV30 and TRBJ2-4, with 7 bases that match TRBD1. There are 12 residues in the CDR3. CDR1 is GTSNPN and CDR2 is SVGIG in the germline V gene (reference sequence). CDR3 loop: CVQRGRLNIQYF. CDR3 DNA sequence: TGTGTTCAGAGGGGGCGGTTAAACATTCAGTACTTC.

This chain joins TRBV29-1 and TRBJ2-3; D ambiguous. The V end lost 8 bases, the J end lost 1 base, and 19 bases lay between the germline ends. CDR1 and CDR2 (germline): SQVTM, ANQGSEA. This CDR3 has 15 residues. The chain's CDR3 is CSTEIGVGGTDTQYF. In nucleotides, the CDR3 is TGCAGCACCGAAATAGGAGTTGGGGGCACAGATACGCAGTATTTT.

In its sample, this clonotype was seen many times. The CDR3 sequence: CASSLDGNYGYTF. CDR3 DNA: TGTGCCAGCAGCCTCGACGGAAACTATGGCTACACCTTC. This rearrangement joins TRBV7-9 to TRBJ1-2; D remains ambiguous. This CDR3 comprises 13 residues. Trimming cost V 5 bases and J 2 bases, with 9 bases left between them. Germline V CDR1 and CDR2: SEHNR, FQNEAQ (reference sequence).